The T cell receptor (beta chain) under discussion was sequenced for a study of blood T cells in healthy people across ages. Note on this clonotype: Its antigen is as yet unknown.

Whole-study results and caveats: There were more naive CD4+ cells and higher diversity in long-lived donors than in aged donors.

V lost 8 bases, J lost 0 bases, and 17 bases lay in between. The germline V gene has CDR1 SGHVS and CDR2 FQNEAQ. The CDR3 spans 15 residues. Combining a sample-barcoded 5' primer with a J-beta primer mix, a second PCR ran for roughly 6 to 12 cycles. TCRdb redid the calling of the 5' RACE reads with MiXCR, one entry per CDR3 protein. The sample lists about 970,000 distinct CDR3 sequences, about 51% occurring once. This TCR was recovered from an older woman in good health. The sequenced sample consisted of blood. The rearrangement uses TRBV7-8 and TRBJ2-7, with D uncertain. This CDR3 is CASRAISRSSYEQYF. The CDR3 coding sequence is TGTGCCAGCCGCGCCATAAGCAGGAGCTCCTACGAGCAGTACTTC.